Listed below are T cell receptor beta chains from one sample, sequenced in a study of blood T cell repertoires in COVID-19. The table came from immunoSEQ multiplex PCR; TCRdb's copy has only in-frame clones and leaves some out. The data show over 130,000 clones, approximately 80% seen once. Sequences were obtained from peripheral blood. Receptors originate from a woman over 75 with active or convalescent COVID-19. Both conserved end residues are part of each CDR3. Each record gives: CDR3 protein, CDR3 DNA, clone size, V gene, D gene, J gene. A D gene is named only where the DNA matches it firmly. Not every row has a clone size; where given, it reads once, few, many or a size class.

CDR3aa: CASSLSGGGNTIYF
CDR3nt: TGTGCCAGCAGTTTATCAGGGGGAGGAAACACCATATATTTT
abundance: once
v_gene: TRBV27
d_gene: .
j_gene: TRBJ1-3

CDR3aa: CASSLGAGNQPQHF
CDR3nt: TGTGCCAGCAGTTTGGGGGCGGGGAATCAGCCCCAGCATTTT
abundance: few
v_gene: TRBV5-6
d_gene: .
j_gene: TRBJ1-5

CDR3aa: CASSFTGGEYEQYF
CDR3nt: TGTGCCAGCAGCTTTACGGGGGGGGAGTACGAGCAGTACTTC
abundance: .
v_gene: TRBV13
d_gene: TRBD2
j_gene: TRBJ2-7

CDR3aa: CASSRTVQSTDTQYF
CDR3nt: TGTGCCAGCAGCCGGACAGTCCAGAGCACAGATACGCAGTATTTT
abundance: .
v_gene: TRBV11-1
d_gene: .
j_gene: TRBJ2-3

CDR3aa: CASSSLAGRYNEQFF
CDR3nt: TGTGCCAGCAGCTCTCTAGCGGGGCGCTACAATGAGCAGTTCTTC
abundance: .
v_gene: TRBV11-2
d_gene: TRBD2
j_gene: TRBJ2-1

CDR3aa: CASSPREGVAKNIQYF
CDR3nt: TGTGCCAGCAGCCCCAGGGAGGGGGTAGCCAAAAACATTCAGTACTTC
abundance: .
v_gene: TRBV7-9
d_gene: .
j_gene: TRBJ2-4

CDR3aa: CASSPYHRTGTDTEAFF
CDR3nt: TGTGCCAGCAGCCCCTACCACCGGACAGGGACGGACACTGAAGCTTTCTTT
abundance: .
v_gene: TRBV11-2
d_gene: TRBD1
j_gene: TRBJ1-1

CDR3aa: CASSKRLAGGPMETQYF
CDR3nt: TGTGCCAGCAGTAAACGACTAGCGGGGGGGCCCATGGAGACCCAGTACTTC
abundance: .
v_gene: TRBV6-2/TRBV6-3
d_gene: TRBD2
j_gene: TRBJ2-5

CDR3aa: CASSSRSRGGRTGELFF
CDR3nt: TGTGCCAGCAGCTCCCGTTCGCGGGGGGGAAGGACCGGGGAGCTGTTTTTT
abundance: .
v_gene: TRBV3-1/TRBV3-2
d_gene: TRBD2
j_gene: TRBJ2-2

CDR3aa: CASSLDGQGGSEQFF
CDR3nt: TGTGCCAGCAGCTTAGACGGACAGGGGGGTTCTGAGCAGTTCTTC
abundance: .
v_gene: TRBV11-3
d_gene: TRBD1
j_gene: TRBJ2-1

CDR3aa: CASSPALAGGQYNEQFF
CDR3nt: TGTGCCAGCTCACCAGCACTAGCGGGGGGCCAGTACAATGAGCAGTTCTTC
abundance: .
v_gene: TRBV18
d_gene: TRBD2
j_gene: TRBJ2-1

CDR3aa: CASSRDTGYNEQFF
CDR3nt: TGTGCCAGCAGCCGTGACACAGGCTACAATGAGCAGTTCTTC
abundance: .
v_gene: TRBV13
d_gene: .
j_gene: TRBJ2-1

CDR3aa: CATSDPKSNRVRNGQFF
CDR3nt: TGTGCCACCAGTGATCCAAAGTCTAACAGGGTACGCAATGGGCAGTTCTTC
abundance: .
v_gene: TRBV24-1
d_gene: .
j_gene: TRBJ2-1